This T cell receptor (beta chain) was profiled in a study of blood T cells in healthy people across ages. Primers used in a second PCR of about 6 to 11 cycles were a sample-barcoded 5' primer and a J-beta primer mix. The study obtained at least 2.5 million CDR3-containing paired-end reads from every sample. TCRdb re-called the 5' RACE reads through MiXCR, storing one row per CDR3 protein. The sample holds roughly 1.7 million distinct CDR3 sequences, roughly 32% seen once. Notes on the study in general: The percentage of naive T cells correlated strongly with TCR beta diversity. Researchers said unsorted PBMCs prevented a conclusive naive versus antigen-experienced comparison.

V lost 1 base and J lost 8, with 6 bases in between. Germline values: CDR1 LGHNA, CDR2 YNFKEQ. The length of the CDR3 is 12 residues. This clonotype was seen only a few times. Its antigen is as yet unknown. The TCR was taken from a woman aged 25 to 45 in good health. The sequenced sample consisted of blood. The chain recombines TRBV4-2 with TRBJ2-1; D unclear. CDR3 coding DNA: TGTGCCAGCAGCCAAGGAATCGATGAGCAGTTCTTC. Translated, it gives CASSQGIDEQFF.